The next 18 T cell receptor beta chains were all read from a single sample in a study of regulatory T cells in long-lasting Graves disease. The time point was: persistent/refractory GD, antithyroid drugs over 5 years with positive TRAb. Extracted PBMC RNA gave rise to the TCR library. HTBI primers from iRepertoire and Arm-PCR of CDR3 regions yielded the TCR beta libraries. A single record per CDR3 protein comes from TCRdb applying MiXCR to the multiplex PCR reads. Of a few hundred thousand distinct CDR3 sequences in the sample, roughly 25% were seen once. The sequences come from peripheral blood mononuclear cells (PBMCs), collected when the disease was refractory, from a patient treated with antithyroid drugs. All receptors derive from a middle-aged woman with Graves disease.

In this sample, this clonotype turned up many times. This sequence joins TRBV28 and TRBJ2-7, with TRBD2 matching 7 bases. The CDR3 loop spans 15 amino acids. V shed 5 bases and J 5 bases; nucleotides not matched to a gene: 12. The germline V gene encodes CDR1 MDHEN and CDR2 SYDVKM. CDR3 residues: CASSLGLDLLHEQYF. In nucleotides, the CDR3 is TGTGCCAGCAGTCTCGGACTAGATCTCCTCCACGAGCAGTACTTC.

There are many counts of this clonotype. The rearrangement joins TRBV29-1 to TRBJ2-5, with D possibly matching TRBD1 (7 bases). The CDR3 is 15 amino acids. Trimming cost V 6 bases and J 5 bases, with 22 bases left between them. Germline CDR1 reads SQVTM; CDR2 reads ANQGSEA. CDR3 sequence (DNA): TGCAGCGTACCCCGGGTGGAGGGGGCGGGGGAGACCCAGTACTTC. Protein product: CSVPRVEGAGETQYF.

This clonotype was detected only a few times. V is TRBV14 and J is TRBJ1-6; perhaps TRBD1 as D (5 bases). The germline V and J ends were trimmed by 5 bases and 1 base, with 9 bases remaining between them. Germline V gives CDR1 SGHDN, CDR2 FVKESK. The CDR3 spans 15 residues. CDR3 residues: CASSARVSYNSPLHF. For the CDR3, the DNA is TGTGCCAGCAGCGCCAGGGTATCCTATAATTCACCCCTCCACTTT.

This clonotype was counted many times. The rearrangement joins TRBV28 to TRBJ1-1; D may be TRBD1 (5 bases). CDR3 length: 13 residues. CDR1 is MDHEN and CDR2 is SYDVKM in the germline V gene. V was trimmed by 8 bases and J by 4 bases, leaving 14 bases between them. The DNA for the CDR3 is TGTGCCAGCCGTGGTCAGGGATCCACTGAAGCTTTCTTT. Protein: CASRGQGSTEAFF.

Note on this clonotype: A much larger clone sits a single nucleotide away, making a read error possible. The chain links TRBV28 to TRBJ2-5; D not resolved. The CDR3 consists of 12 residues. Trimming removed 6 bases from V and 3 bases from J, with 8 bases in between. Germline V lookup: CDR1 MDHEN, CDR2 SYDVKM. Written as DNA, the CDR3 is TGTGCCAGCAGCCCAACTAAAGAGACCCAGTACTTC. It specifies CASSPTKETQYF.

This clonotype appeared a few times. V is TRBV28 and J is TRBJ2-3; maybe TRBD2 (6 bases). Germline V gene data show CDR1 as MDHEN and CDR2 as SYDVKM. CDR3 length: 15 residues. The ends were cut back, 6 bases at V and 3 bases at J, with 16 bases in the middle. This CDR3 reads CASSPWGRRTDTQYF. The CDR3 nucleotides are TGTGCCAGCAGCCCTTGGGGGAGGCGTACAGATACGCAGTATTTT.

This clonotype was detected many times. The chain uses TRBV28 and TRBJ2-5, with a tentative D call TRBD2 (6 bases). V dropped 1 base and J dropped 7 bases, with 22 bases sitting between them. The germline V gene encodes CDR1 MDHEN and CDR2 SYDVKM. This CDR3 spans 17 amino acids. CDR3 nucleotide sequence: TGTGCCAGCAGTTTATTGAGACTAGTGGGGCCCTCGGGGACCCAGTACTTC. It is translated as CASSLLRLVGPSGTQYF.

This clonotype was detected ten times or more. The J gene is TRBJ2-2, the V gene TRBV28; 9 nucleotides align to TRBD2. V was clipped by 5 bases and J by 5 bases; unmatched bases: 9. The V gene's germline CDR1 is MDHEN and CDR2 SYDVKM. The CDR3 is 16 residues long. The CDR3 DNA reads as TGTGCCAGCAGTCTCAGGGGCGGGAGGGCTACCGGGGAGCTGTTTTTT. Protein: CASSLRGGRATGELFF.

This clonotype was observed a single time. This chain connects TRBV6-1 to TRBJ2-3; 8 bases are shared with TRBD2. CDR3 size: 16 residues. The trim removed 2 bases at V and 4 bases at J, leaving 8 bases unmatched. The germline V gene has CDR1 MNHNS and CDR2 SASEGT. The CDR3 reads CASSEFAGGASDTQYF. The CDR3 DNA reads TGTGCCAGCAGTGAATTCGCGGGAGGTGCATCAGATACGCAGTATTTT.

About this clonotype itself: A read error is possible here, since a much larger clone lies one base away. The chain has TRBV2 and TRBJ2-4; TRBD1 is a possible D gene (6 bases). With the DNA end fitting TRBJ2-5 better, the J assignment may be wrong. The CDR3 consists of 15 residues. The germline gives CDR1 SNHLY, CDR2 FYNNEI. The CDR3 DNA follows: TGTGCCAGCCCCCTGAAGGGGGTTCGTGGAGAGACCCAGTACTTC. It translates to CASPLKGVRGETQYF.

At least ten counts were recorded for this clonotype. The chain is built from TRBV28 and TRBJ1-6; D is ambiguous. Germline lookup yields CDR1 MDHEN and CDR2 SYDVKM. The CDR3 has 17 amino acids. V was clipped by 6 bases and J by 9 bases, with 24 bases between them. The CDR3 reads CASRSLGWAALGSPLHF. CDR3 coding DNA: TGTGCCAGCAGATCTTTGGGTTGGGCAGCGCTTGGTTCACCCCTCCACTTT.

There are many counts of this clonotype. This rearrangement joins TRBV11-2 to TRBJ2-2, with 15 positions matching TRBD2. V shed 5 bases, J shed 4 bases, and the junction held 11 bases outside the gene matches. Germline loops: CDR1 SGHAT, CDR2 FQNNGV. The CDR3 spans 19 residues. The CDR3 sequence is CASSPWGLAGGVATGELFF. The DNA for the CDR3 is TGTGCCAGCAGCCCCTGGGGACTAGCGGGAGGAGTTGCCACCGGGGAGCTGTTTTTT.

The rearrangement links TRBV12-3 or TRBV12-4 to TRBJ2-1; 10 bases fit TRBD1. V dropped 6 bases and J dropped 4; count of bases not matched to a gene: 3. The CDR3 has 14 residues. The CDR3 sequence: CASSRTGGYNEQFF. Written as DNA, the CDR3 is TGTGCCAGCAGCCGGACAGGGGGGTACAATGAGCAGTTCTTC.

The sample holds a few counts of this clonotype. The chain recombines TRBV27 with TRBJ2-2, with D possibly matching TRBD1 (5 bases). The length of the CDR3 is 13 residues. Trimming left V 7 bases short and J 1 base short, with 7 bases between. Germline CDR1 reads MNHEY; CDR2 reads SMNVEV (reference sequence). CDR3 protein: CASMGQNTGELFF. The CDR3 DNA is TGTGCCAGCATGGGGCAGAACACCGGGGAGCTGTTTTTT.

This clonotype was picked up many times. This chain connects TRBV20-1 to TRBJ2-5; D unresolved. This CDR3 region has 12 residues. The germline gives CDR1 DFQATT, CDR2 SNEGSKA (reference sequence). V dropped 6 bases and J dropped 3 bases, with 11 bases sitting between them. The CDR3 spells CSAPIAEETQYF. DNA for the CDR3: TGCAGTGCCCCGATAGCAGAAGAGACCCAGTACTTC.

Ten or more counts support this clonotype. The genes are TRBV12-3 or TRBV12-4 and TRBJ1-2; D gene uncertain. The CDR3 extends over 16 amino acids. The V end was cut by 5 bases, the J end by 4 bases, with 20 bases between. CDR3 sequence (DNA): TGTGCCAGCAGTACCCACAGAAGGTTGGATGTCTATGGCTACACCTTC. Encoded protein: CASSTHRRLDVYGYTF.

This clonotype occurred many times. The CDR3 is CSAPPGVTSYEQYF. In DNA form, the CDR3 reads TGCAGTGCTCCGCCTGGAGTTACTTCCTACGAGCAGTACTTC. V is TRBV20-1 and J is TRBJ2-7; D not resolved. The germline V gene has CDR1 DFQATT and CDR2 SNEGSKA (reference sequence). There are 14 residues in the CDR3. Trimming took off 5 bases at V and 1 base at J, with 15 bases between the two ends.

The V gene is TRBV18, the J gene TRBJ1-1; tentatively, D is TRBD1 (5 bases). The CDR3 is 13 residues long. V was clipped by 4 bases and J by 5 bases, with 11 bases between them. The V gene's germline CDR1 is KGHSH and CDR2 LQKENI. The CDR3 DNA reads TGTGCCAGCTCACGAAATAAGGGGACTGAAGCTTTCTTT. Translated, it gives CASSRNKGTEAFF.